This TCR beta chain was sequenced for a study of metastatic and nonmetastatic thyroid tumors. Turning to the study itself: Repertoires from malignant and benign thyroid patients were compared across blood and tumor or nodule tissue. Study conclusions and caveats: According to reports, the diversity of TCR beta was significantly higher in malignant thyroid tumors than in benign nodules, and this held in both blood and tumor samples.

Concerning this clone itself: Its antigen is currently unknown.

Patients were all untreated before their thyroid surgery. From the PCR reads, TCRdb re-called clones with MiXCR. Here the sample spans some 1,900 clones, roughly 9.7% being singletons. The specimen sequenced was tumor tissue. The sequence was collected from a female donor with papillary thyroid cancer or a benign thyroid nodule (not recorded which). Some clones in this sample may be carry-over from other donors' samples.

For the CDR3, the DNA is TGTGCCAGCAGGATTAGCGGGGGGTATGAGCAGTTCTTC. Its translation: CASRISGGYEQFF. This chain links TRBV6-4 with TRBJ2-1; 10 nucleotides match TRBD2. CDR3 length equals 13 residues. J was trimmed by 8 bases and V by 6 bases; bases with no gene match: 4. Germline loops: CDR1 MRHNA, CDR2 SNTAGT.